One sample yielded the 5 T cell receptor beta chains listed below, sequenced in a study of cytomegalovirus exposure and HLA in healthy donors. The study ran its PCR with 60 Vbeta and 13 Jbeta primers. Method: immunoSEQ multiplex PCR; TCRdb's copy keeps in-frame clones and lacks some. Of fewer than 150,000 clones in the sample, under 80% were seen once. The sample comprised PBMCs. These receptors were collected from a man in his sixties in good health and CMV-seropositive.

This clone was counted a few times. This sequence joins TRBV15 and TRBJ2-7; 7 bases match TRBD1. The V gene end was trimmed by 0 bases and the J gene end by 5 bases; junction bases not matched to a gene: 4. This CDR3 spans 14 amino acids. CDR1 is LNHNV and CDR2 is YYDKDF in the germline V gene (reference sequence). The CDR3 reads CATSRDRQGHEQYF. The CDR3 DNA follows: TGTGCCACCAGCAGAGACCGACAGGGCCACGAGCAGTACTTC.

Only a few counts were recorded for this clone. The V and J genes are TRBV4-1 and TRBJ1-2; no definite D call. CDR3 length: 19 amino acids. CDR1 MGHRA and CDR2 YSYEKL come from the germline V gene. V was cut by 0 bases and J by 4 bases, with 24 bases left in between. The CDR3 sequence: CASSQDPPLGPPGSYGYTF. The CDR3 DNA sequence: TGCGCCAGCAGCCAAGATCCCCCCCTGGGCCCCCCCGGGAGCTATGGCTACACCTTC.

The chain carries TRBV2 and TRBJ1-4; D perhaps matches TRBD1 (5 bases). V lost 6 bases and J lost 4, with 12 bases in between. Germline V gene sequence: CDR1 SNHLY, CDR2 FYNNEI. This CDR3 has 14 amino acids. In DNA, the CDR3 is TGTGCCAGCAGGGAGGGACGGGGTAATGAAAAACTGTTTTTT. Translating it yields CASREGRGNEKLFF.

This clone has more than one count but fewer than ten. The J gene is TRBJ2-3, the V gene TRBV2; 14 bases agree with TRBD2. The CDR3 covers 16 residues. With 6 bases clipped from V and 5 bases from J, the junction kept 7 bases outside the gene matches. Looked up from germline, CDR1 is SNHLY and CDR2 is FYNNEI. The CDR3 is CASRVTSGGAEDTQYF. CDR3 sequence (DNA): TGTGCCAGCAGGGTGACTAGCGGGGGGGCTGAAGATACGCAGTATTTT.

The genes are TRBV18 and TRBJ2-3; no firm D call. Trimming took 2 bases from V and 0 from J, leaving 6 bases between them. Germline-derived CDR1 and CDR2 are KGHSH and LQKENI. This CDR3 has 14 amino acids. This CDR3 reads CASSPSPSTDTQYF. Here the CDR3 DNA reads TGTGCCAGCTCACCATCTCCGAGCACAGATACGCAGTATTTT.